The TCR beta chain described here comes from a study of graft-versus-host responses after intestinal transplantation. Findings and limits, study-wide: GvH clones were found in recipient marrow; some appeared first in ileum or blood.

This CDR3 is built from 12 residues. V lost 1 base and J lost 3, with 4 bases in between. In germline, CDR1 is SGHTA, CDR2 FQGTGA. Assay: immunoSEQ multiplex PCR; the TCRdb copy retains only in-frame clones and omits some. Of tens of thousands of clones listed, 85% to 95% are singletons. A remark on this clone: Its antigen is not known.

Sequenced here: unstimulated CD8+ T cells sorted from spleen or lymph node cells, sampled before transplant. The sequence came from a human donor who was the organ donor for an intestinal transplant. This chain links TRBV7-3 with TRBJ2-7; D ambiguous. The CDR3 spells CASSLRDYEQYF. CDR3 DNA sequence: TGTGCCAGCAGCTTAAGGGACTACGAGCAGTACTTC.